These 2 T cell receptor beta chains share one sample of origin, sequenced in a study of pediatric ulcerative colitis. Sequencing was performed with immunoSEQ multiplex PCR; in TCRdb, only in-frame clones are kept and a portion is missing. The sample includes approximately 60,000 clones, less than 90% of them seen just once. Sequencing was performed on blood. All receptors come from a boy aged 5-17 years with severe ulcerative colitis.

The chain is built from TRBV7-9 and TRBJ2-1; 7 nucleotides agree with TRBD2. Germline V gene sequence: CDR1 SEHNR, CDR2 FQNEAQ (reference sequence). This CDR3 is built from 15 residues. Losses at the gene ends were 1 base for V and 5 bases for J; bases not matched to a gene: 5. In nucleotides, the CDR3 is TGTGCCAGCAGCTTAGGGTCTAGCGGCCACAATGAGCAGTTCTTC. Its protein product is CASSLGSSGHNEQFF.

CDR3 in amino acids: CSVVGTSDSYEQYF. The CDR3 DNA reads TGCAGCGTTGTCGGGACTAGCGACTCCTACGAGCAGTACTTC. The rearrangement joins TRBV29-1 to TRBJ2-7; TRBD2 agrees at 10 bases. The CDR3 runs to 14 residues. The V gene's germline CDR1 is SQVTM and CDR2 ANQGSEA. The trim removed 4 bases at V and 0 bases at J, leaving 3 bases unmatched.